A selection of T cell receptor beta chains follows, all from one sample in a study of OX40 agonist ivuxolimab in advanced cancers. Using immunoSEQ multiplex PCR, the repertoire was profiled, and TCRdb retains in-frame clones only, with some absent. The sample has 65,000 to 100,000 clones; about 80% are singletons. The specimen was CD4+ or CD8+ T cells sorted from blood, collected in a trial of the OX40 agonist ivuxolimab. All receptors derive from an adult with an advanced solid tumor such as melanoma, head and neck, liver or kidney cancer. Both conserved end residues are part of each CDR3. The D gene is left open where the match is weak. Not every row has a clone size; where given, it reads once, few, many or a size class.

size	V	D	J	DNA	CDR3
-	TRBV4-3	TRBD2	TRBJ2-5	TGCGCCAGCAGCCAAGGGACTAGCGGGCGAGAGACCCAGTACTTC	CASSQGTSGRETQYF
few	TRBV11-2	-	TRBJ1-2	TGTGCCAGCAGCTTCCCCGGGCGGACAGTCAATGGCTACACCTTC	CASSFPGRTVNGYTF
-	TRBV7-2	TRBD1	TRBJ1-5	TGTGCCAGCAGCTTAGGACAGGGGAGCAATCAGCCCCAGCATTTT	CASSLGQGSNQPQHF
-	TRBV7-8	TRBD1	TRBJ1-2	TGTGCCAGCAGTGGGGACAGGGTTCGGGGCTACACCTTC	CASSGDRVRGYTF
-	TRBV6-1	-	TRBJ1-2	TGTGCCAGCAGTGAAGTAGGTACAGTTCCTAACTATGGCTACACCTTC	CASSEVGTVPNYGYTF
-	TRBV27	TRBD2	TRBJ2-1	TGTGCCAGCAGTTTATCGAAGCGGGAAATTTACAATGAGCAGTTCTTC	CASSLSKREIYNEQFF
-	TRBV14	-	TRBJ2-3	TGTGCCAGCAGCCAAGGGCGCTGGAGGGGGGATACGCAGTATTTT	CASSQGRWRGDTQYF
few	TRBV19	-	TRBJ1-3	TGTGCCTCCGGGGACACTGGAAACACCATATATTTT	CASGDTGNTIYF
-	TRBV2	-	TRBJ1-5	TGTGCCAGCAGTGGTCAGGGATCGGGCAATCAGCCCCAGCATTTT	CASSGQGSGNQPQHF
-	TRBV7-9	TRBD1	TRBJ2-3	TGTGCCAGCAGCCCCAGGGACAGGGTCACAGATACGCAGTATTTT	CASSPRDRVTDTQYF
-	TRBV2	-	TRBJ1-4	TGTGCCTACACCCTGGGAGGCGGTAATGAAAAACTGTTTTTT	CAYTLGGGNEKLFF
-	TRBV5-4	TRBD1	TRBJ1-1	TGTGCCAGCAGGACGGACAGGAAGAACACTGAAGCTTTCTTT	CASRTDRKNTEAFF
-	TRBV25-1	-	TRBJ1-6	TGTGCCAGCAGAGGACCTGCTGGTAATTCACCCCTCCACTTT	CASRGPAGNSPLHF
-	TRBV19	-	TRBJ1-1	TGTGCCAGTAGTATGCTACCCGGGAACACTGAAGCTTTCTTT	CASSMLPGNTEAFF
-	TRBV19	TRBD1	TRBJ1-2	TGTGCCAGTAGTGGGATCGACAGGGTCTATGGCTACACCTTC	CASSGIDRVYGYTF
once	TRBV28	-	TRBJ2-3	TGTGCCACCACCCGGCCCCGGGCAGATACGCAGTATTTT	CATTRPRADTQYF
-	TRBV5-6	-	TRBJ2-5	TGTGCCAGCAGCTTGGAATCGGGATTGCGGCTAGAGACCCAGTACTTC	CASSLESGLRLETQYF
-	TRBV30	-	TRBJ2-1	TGTGCCTGGAGTGTTCCAGGGTTGAATGAGCAGTTCTTC	CAWSVPGLNEQFF
-	TRBV7-9	-	TRBJ2-2	TGTGCCAGCAGCGGCCCAGGGGCCGGGGAGCTGTTTTTT	CASSGPGAGELFF
-	TRBV11-2	-	TRBJ2-5	TGTGCCAGCAGCTTAAACAATGCCTGGGGAGAGACCCAGTACTTC	CASSLNNAWGETQYF
-	TRBV5-4	-	TRBJ2-6	TGTGCCAGCAGCCCACAGGGATCTGGGGCCAACGTCCTGACTTTC	CASSPQGSGANVLTF
once	TRBV11-2	-	TRBJ2-3	TGTGCCAGCAGCTTATGGGGAGACACAGATACGCAGTATTTT	CASSLWGDTDTQYF
-	TRBV5-1	-	TRBJ1-2	TGCGCCAGCAGCTCTGACAGCTATGGCTACACCTTC	CASSSDSYGYTF
-	TRBV15	-	TRBJ2-3	TGTGCCACCAGCAGAGATGAAGATACGCAGTATTTT	CATSRDEDTQYF
-	TRBV5-6	-	TRBJ1-1	TGTGCCAGCAGCTTGTGGCAGACTCCTGAAGCTTTCTTT	CASSLWQTPEAFF
-	TRBV19	-	TRBJ1-5	TGTGCCAGTAGTATATGGGGGTACCAGCCCCAGCATTTT	CASSIWGYQPQHF